This T cell receptor (beta chain) is from a study of cytomegalovirus exposure and HLA in healthy donors. Vbeta (60) and Jbeta (13) primers were used in the PCR. The method was immunoSEQ multiplex PCR; TCRdb's version includes in-frame clones alone and lacks a portion of them. Of 200,000 or so clones in the sample, over 75% were seen once. This clone has just a few counts. Specimen: PBMCs. This receptor was identified in a woman younger than 45 in good health and CMV-seronegative.

The CDR3 coding sequence is TGCGCCAGCAGCCAAAAGACTAGCAATGAGCAGTTCTTC. Translating it yields CASSQKTSNEQFF. The rearrangement links TRBV4-1 to TRBJ2-1; possible D gene TRBD2, 6 bases. Germline V gene data show CDR1 as MGHRA and CDR2 as YSYEKL. V lost 2 bases to trimming and J lost 6 bases, with 8 bases between them. The CDR3 consists of 13 residues.